A few counts support the clone carrying this TCR beta chain. This record comes from a study of response to subunit inactivated influenza vaccine. The CDR3 is 17 residues long. The germline V and J ends were trimmed by 4 bases and 12 bases, with 31 bases remaining between them. Germline loops: CDR1 DFQATT, CDR2 SNEGSKA (reference sequence). TCRdb reprocessed the RT-PCR reads via MiXCR and lists one record per CDR3 protein. The table records some 570,000 distinct CDR3 sequences, 11% of them present only once. These data were also reused for a study on T cells expressing NK-cell markers. That work contributes: cDNA encoding TCR beta was synthesized via 5'RACE template switching incorporating UMIs.

The receptor comes from a middle-aged man who received an inactivated influenza vaccine. The chain uses TRBV20-1 and TRBJ2-1; maybe TRBD2 (7 bases). Material: PBMCs from blood, obtained on the day of vaccination. The CDR3 loop reads CSAIKNPSRGGQQGQFF. The CDR3 DNA reads TGCAGTGCTATCAAAAATCCCTCTCGCGGGGGCCAACAGGGGCAGTTCTTC.